What follows are 29 T cell receptor beta chains derived from one specimen sequenced in a study of control samples from healthy donors and cancer patients. The data were produced by immunoSEQ multiplex PCR, yet TCRdb's version contains in-frame clones alone and is incomplete. This table has tens of thousands of clones, about 90% appearing once. Sequenced: PBMCs. Every receptor here comes from a man in his sixties with colorectal cancer.

The V and J genes are TRBV2 and TRBJ2-3; D gene uncertain. CDR3 size: 12 residues. Germline V gene sequence: CDR1 SNHLY, CDR2 FYNNEI. Trimming cost V 5 bases and J 2 bases, with 5 bases left between them. CDR3: CASSSVTDTQYF. CDR3 coding DNA: TGTGCCAGCAGTTCTGTCACAGATACGCAGTATTTT.

CDR3 in DNA: TGTGCCAGCAGCCCCGCCGGCGGCAGGGGCTATGGCTACACCTTC. Its protein is CASSPAGGRGYGYTF. The chain recombines TRBV7-8 with TRBJ1-2; a weak D match, TRBD1 (6 bases). V lost 5 bases and J lost 4, with 17 bases in between. The CDR3 spans 15 residues. Germline V CDR1 and CDR2: SGHVS, FQNEAQ.

J is TRBJ2-1 and V is TRBV5-6; D is perhaps TRBD1 or TRBD2 (5 bases each). Trimming shortened V by 2 bases and J by 9 bases, and 6 bases separated the two germline ends. The CDR3 totals 11 residues. Germline values: CDR1 SGHDT, CDR2 YYEEEE. DNA of the CDR3: TGTGCCAGCAGCTTAGGGACTGAGCAGTTCTTC. Its protein product is CASSLGTEQFF.

V is TRBV5-6 and J is TRBJ1-3; tentative D call: TRBD1 (6 bases). The germline V gene encodes CDR1 SGHDT and CDR2 YYEEEE. Trimming left V 3 bases short and J 0 bases short, with 19 bases between. The CDR3 has 18 residues. The chain's CDR3 is CASSSFLQGRTSGNTIYF. The CDR3 DNA sequence: TGTGCCAGCAGCTCCTTCCTACAGGGCCGGACCTCTGGAAACACCATATATTTT. Full variable domain (outside the CDR3, taken from reference TRBV5-6 and TRBJ1-3): DAGVTQSPTHLIKTRGQQVTLRCSPKSGHDTVSWYQQALGQGPQFIFQYYEEEERQRGNFPDRFSGHQFPNYSSELNVNALLLGDSALYLCASSSFLQGRTSGNTIYFGEGSWLTVV.

This rearrangement joins TRBV7-6 to TRBJ2-3; D gene unclear. Trimming cost V 2 bases and J 2 bases, with 14 bases left between them. Germline V lookup: CDR1 SGHVS, CDR2 FNYEAQ. The CDR3 covers 16 residues. The CDR3 DNA follows: TGTGCCAGCAGCTTACTGGCCGATGGTTTCACAGATACGCAGTATTTT. The encoded protein is CASSLLADGFTDTQYF.

J is TRBJ2-7 and V is TRBV7-2; D is possibly TRBD2 (6 bases). CDR1 and CDR2 from the germline V gene are SGHTA and FQGNSA. This CDR3 region has 16 residues. V lost 6 bases and J 7 bases, leaving 25 bases between the germline ends. CDR3 protein: CASSYTPGLGPGEQYF. The CDR3 DNA reads TGTGCCAGCAGTTATACCCCGGGACTGGGCCCGGGAGAGCAGTACTTC.

This clone has a handful of counts. This sample includes further DNA sequences coding for the same CDR3. This chain links TRBV11-2 with TRBJ2-5; D is possibly TRBD2 (6 bases). Germline V CDR1 and CDR2: SGHAT, FQNNGV. This CDR3 has 14 amino acids. Deletions cut 8 bases from V and 4 bases from J, with 17 bases between. CDR3 in amino acids: CASSPWRARETQYF. DNA for the CDR3: TGTGCCAGCTCCCCCTGGAGGGCAAGAGAGACCCAGTACTTC.

The chain links TRBV11-2 to TRBJ2-3; the match to TRBD2 covers 14 bases. V lost 0 bases and J lost 3; bases outside the gene matches: 8. Germline CDR1 reads SGHAT; CDR2 reads FQNNGV. The CDR3 runs 19 residues. CDR3 residues: CASSLDLTSGGAGTDTQYF. In DNA form, the CDR3 reads TGTGCCAGCAGCTTAGATCTGACTAGCGGGGGGGCTGGGACAGATACGCAGTATTTT.

The rearrangement joins TRBV7-9 to TRBJ1-6; D not resolved. Germline V CDR1 and CDR2: SEHNR, FQNEAQ (reference sequence). V lost 5 bases, J lost 7 bases, and 15 bases lay in between. CDR3 length equals 15 residues. As DNA, the CDR3 is TGTGCCAGCAGCCCCGAGGGTATTCGGAATTCACCCCTCCACTTT. This gives the protein CASSPEGIRNSPLHF.

The chain carries TRBV3-1 (or the pseudogene TRBV3-2) and TRBJ1-2, with a tentative D call TRBD1 (5 bases). The CDR3 sequence is 14 residues long. The V gene lost 4 bases and the J gene lost 5 bases, with 14 bases spanning the gap. Germline-derived CDR1 and CDR2 are LGHDT and YNNKEL (reference sequence). In DNA form, the CDR3 reads TGTGCCAGCAGCCGAGGGACGGGGGGATATGGCTACACCTTC. Its protein is CASSRGTGGYGYTF.

V usage is TRBV5-1 and J usage is TRBJ2-1; a possible D gene is TRBD1 (6 bases). Between the trimmed V and J ends, which lost 0 bases and 6 bases, there was a span of 16 bases. CDR3 length equals 16 residues. Per germline, CDR1 SGHRS and CDR2 YFSETQ. The CDR3 bases are TGCGCCAGCAGCTTGGGTTCGACAGGCGGGTTCAATGAGCAGTTCTTC. The encoded protein is CASSLGSTGGFNEQFF.

This clone was recorded only once. The chain links TRBV7-6 to TRBJ2-6; 8 positions match TRBD2. CDR1 and CDR2 (germline): SGHVS, FNYEAQ. The CDR3 length is 18 residues. The trim removed 3 bases at V and 0 bases at J, leaving 7 bases unmatched. CDR3 DNA: TGTGCCAGCAGCTTCCTTAGCGGGGCCCACTCTGGGGCCAACGTCCTGACTTTC. Protein: CASSFLSGAHSGANVLTF.

This rearrangement joins TRBV6-7 to TRBJ1-6; TRBD1 matches at 7 bases. TRBV6-7 carries the ORF label, with uncertain function. V was clipped by 5 bases and J by 0 bases; unmatched bases: 19. The CDR3 runs to 21 residues. The DNA of the CDR3 is TGTGCCAGCAGTAGACGACAGGGCCCGGCGCCCAAGAGCTCCTATAATTCACCCCTCCACTTT. Its protein product is CASSRRQGPAPKSSYNSPLHF.

V usage is TRBV11-3 and J usage is TRBJ1-1; maybe TRBD1 (5 bases). The CDR3 runs 12 residues. Germline V gene sequence: CDR1 SGHNT, CDR2 YENEEA. V was shortened by 8 bases and J by 8 bases, with 15 bases between the two germline ends. CDR3 bases: TGTGCCAGCGGAAATTCAGGGTTCGAAGCTTTCTTT. As protein: CASGNSGFEAFF. The entire variable domain, with the rest obtained from reference TRBV11-3 and TRBJ1-1, is as follows: EAGVVQSPRYKIIEKKQPVAFWCNPISGHNTLYWYLQNLGQGPELLIRYENEEAVDDSQLPKDRFSAERLKGVDSTLKIQPAELGDSAVYLCASGNSGFEAFFGQGTRLTVV.

The chain is built from TRBV7-8 and TRBJ2-3; 7 nucleotides align to TRBD2. J gave up 3 bases and V 4 bases, and 13 bases lay outside the gene matches. Germline V gives CDR1 SGHVS, CDR2 FQNEAQ. The CDR3 has 17 residues. The CDR3 reads CASSSGARGVSTDTQYF. Here the CDR3 DNA reads TGTGCCAGCAGCTCGGGCGCTCGGGGGGTTTCGACAGATACGCAGTATTTT.

The V and J genes are TRBV27 and TRBJ1-1; no definite D call. CDR3 length: 14 residues. Germline assignment: CDR1 MNHEY and CDR2 SMNVEV (reference sequence). V was pared by 1 base and J by 0 bases, with 6 bases between. CDR3 residues: CASSLLALNTEAFF. In DNA, the CDR3 is TGTGCCAGCAGTTTATTGGCCCTGAACACTGAAGCTTTCTTT.

This chain links TRBV28 with TRBJ2-7; D tentatively fits TRBD1 or TRBD2 (5 bases each). This CDR3 is built from 13 residues. The germline V and J ends were trimmed by 6 bases and 5 bases, with 14 bases remaining between them. Germline CDR1 and CDR2: MDHEN and SYDVKM. The CDR3 DNA reads TGTGCCAGCAGCCTGGGACCGCTTGACGAGCAGTACTTC. The encoded protein is CASSLGPLDEQYF.

The chain joins TRBV11-3 to TRBJ2-1, with TRBD2 matching 11 bases. CDR3 length: 15 residues. The germline CDR1 and CDR2 sequences are SGHNT and YENEEA. J gave up 5 bases and V 6 bases, and 6 bases lay outside the gene matches. The CDR3 protein is CASSLLAGGNNEQFF. CDR3 in DNA: TGTGCCAGCAGTCTGCTAGCGGGGGGCAACAATGAGCAGTTCTTC.

The chain uses TRBV12-3 or TRBV12-4 and TRBJ1-3, with D possibly matching TRBD1 (5 bases). This CDR3 has 12 amino acids. Trimming took 4 bases from V and 4 from J, leaving 5 bases between them. The CDR3 nucleotides are TGTGCCAGCAGTTCAGGGGGAAACACCATATATTTT. This translates into CASSSGGNTIYF.

V usage is TRBV6-5 and J usage is TRBJ2-1; 14 bases are shared with TRBD2. Trimming cost V 6 bases and J 9 bases; bases outside gene matches: 7. The V gene's germline CDR1 is MNHEY and CDR2 SVGAGI. This CDR3 spans 15 amino acids. The CDR3 loop reads CASRRLAGGQGEQFF. For the CDR3, the DNA is TGTGCCAGCAGGCGACTAGCGGGGGGGCAGGGTGAGCAGTTCTTC.

This rearrangement joins TRBV19 to TRBJ2-2, with 8 bases fitting TRBD1. This CDR3 is 15 amino acids long. Unmatched junction bases numbered 5, after V lost 4 bases and J lost 4 bases. Germline values: CDR1 LNHDA, CDR2 SQIVND (reference sequence). The CDR3, as DNA: TGTGCCAGTAGTAAGGACAGGGAGTTCACCGGGGAGCTGTTTTTT. Translation: CASSKDREFTGELFF.

The CDR3 sequence is CSVETGFGNTIYF. CDR3 in DNA: TGCAGCGTTGAGACAGGGTTCGGAAACACCATATATTTT. The chain uses TRBV29-1 and TRBJ1-3; 7 bases match TRBD1. This CDR3 contains 13 residues. CDR1 SQVTM and CDR2 ANQGSEA come from the germline V gene. V dropped 3 bases and J dropped 4; count of bases not matched to a gene: 3.

The J gene is TRBJ1-1, the V gene TRBV6-2 or TRBV6-3; no clear D gene. CDR3 length: 14 residues. Germline loops: CDR1 MNHEY, CDR2 SVGEGT. The V gene lost 2 bases and the J gene lost 5 bases, with 12 bases spanning the gap. Here the CDR3 reads CASSYVGIMTEAFF. The CDR3, as DNA: TGTGCCAGCAGTTACGTGGGGATAATGACTGAAGCTTTCTTT.

V gene TRBV7-9 combines with J gene TRBJ1-3; TRBD1 matches at 8 bases. Per the germline V gene, CDR1 is SEHNR and CDR2 is FQNEAQ (reference sequence). The length of the CDR3 is 14 residues. Unmatched junction bases numbered 3, after V lost 4 bases and J lost 4 bases. CDR3 in amino acids: CASSSTGVGNTIYF. CDR3 nucleotides: TGTGCCAGCAGCTCGACAGGGGTGGGAAACACCATATATTTT.

This chain connects TRBV7-2 to TRBJ2-3, with a weak D call TRBD1 (6 bases). Germline V gene sequence: CDR1 SGHTA, CDR2 FQGNSA. The CDR3 consists of 17 residues. Trimming cost V 7 bases and J 5 bases, with 25 bases left between them. The CDR3 nucleotides are TGTGCCAGCACCCCAAGGGGGTCAGGGCCGGTTGGAGATACGCAGTATTTT. This gives the protein CASTPRGSGPVGDTQYF.

The chain links TRBV18 to TRBJ1-4, with 10 bases matching TRBD1. The CDR3 consists of 16 residues. Germline V gene sequence: CDR1 KGHSH, CDR2 LQKENI. J lost 3 bases, V lost 6 bases, and 7 bases had no gene match. The CDR3 coding sequence is TGTGCCAGCTCGCGCGACAGGGGGCAGGCTAATGAAAAACTGTTTTTT. This codes for CASSRDRGQANEKLFF.

This rearrangement joins TRBV12-3 or TRBV12-4 to TRBJ1-2, with 7 bases lining up with TRBD1. CDR3 length equals 13 residues. The junction had 5 bases not matched to a gene; V was cut back by 6 bases and J by 4 bases. CDR3 sequence reads: CASSFGQAYGYTF. The DNA for the CDR3 is TGTGCCAGCAGCTTTGGACAGGCCTATGGCTACACCTTC.

The chain combines TRBV18 with TRBJ2-1, with D tentatively TRBD2 (5 bases). CDR3 length: 13 amino acids. Trimming pared 2 bases from V and 8 bases from J, leaving 10 bases between. Germline V gene data show CDR1 as KGHSH and CDR2 as LQKENI. CDR3 sequence reads: CASSPSGPDEQFF. The CDR3 DNA reads as TGTGCCAGCTCACCAAGCGGTCCGGATGAGCAGTTCTTC.

The chain couples TRBV28 to TRBJ2-3; 8 positions match TRBD2. From germline, CDR1 is MDHEN and CDR2 SYDVKM. V was clipped by 10 bases and J by 2 bases; unmatched bases: 8. The CDR3 has 14 residues. The CDR3 coding sequence is TGTGCCACCAGCCGGGGGGGGCCCACAGATACGCAGTATTTT. As protein: CATSRGGPTDTQYF.